Each of the 5 T cell receptor beta chains below was sequenced from the same sample in a study of early T cells in non-severe SARS-CoV-2 infection. TCRdb redid the calling of the 5' RACE reads with MiXCR, one entry per CDR3 protein. The sample holds around 82,000 distinct CDR3 sequences, roughly 12% seen once. Sequencing used whole blood. These receptor sequences come from an adult who was a healthcare worker with PCR-confirmed SARS-CoV-2 infection or an uninfected control (not recorded which).

V usage is TRBV12-3 or TRBV12-4 and J usage is TRBJ2-1; possible D gene TRBD1, 6 bases. Trimming pared 5 bases from V and 0 bases from J, leaving 11 bases between. This CDR3 has 15 amino acids. The DNA of the CDR3 is TGTGCCAGCAGTCCGTGGACAGCCTCCTACAATGAGCAGTTCTTC. Its protein is CASSPWTASYNEQFF.

This clonotype has just a few counts. V is TRBV28 and J is TRBJ1-2, with 7 bases aligning to TRBD1. The ends lost 4 bases at V and 1 base at J; junction bases unmatched: 12. Germline-derived CDR1 and CDR2 are MDHEN and SYDVKM. This CDR3 spans 17 amino acids. The DNA of the CDR3 is TGTGCCAGCAGTTCAAGACCCCAGGGACAGCTTAACTATGGCTACACCTTC. Protein sequence: CASSSRPQGQLNYGYTF.

The chain joins TRBV11-1 to TRBJ2-7; weak D call: TRBD1 (6 bases). Germline V gives CDR1 SGHAT, CDR2 FQDESV (reference sequence). The CDR3 is made up of 16 amino acids. The V and J ends lost 5 bases and 6 bases respectively, with 23 bases between them. CDR3 sequence (DNA): TGTGCCAGCAGCCCGAGAAAGGGGGTGATCTCTTCCGAGCAGTACTTC. Its translation: CASSPRKGVISSEQYF.

This clonotype was detected only a few times. The V and J genes are TRBV10-3 and TRBJ2-7, with D perhaps TRBD2 (6 bases). Germline V CDR1 and CDR2: ENHRY, SYGVKD. The CDR3 totals 12 residues. Trimming pared 6 bases from V and 6 bases from J, leaving 12 bases between. CDR3 region: CAIRKLGGEQYF. In DNA, the CDR3 is TGTGCCATCAGGAAGCTCGGGGGCGAGCAGTACTTC.

This clonotype was recorded a few times. This chain joins TRBV20-1 and TRBJ2-5; the match to TRBD1 covers 11 bases. Germline V CDR1 and CDR2: DFQATT, SNEGSKA (reference sequence). V trimming: 5 bases; J trimming: 5 bases; junction bases outside the gene matches: 7. CDR3 size: 14 residues. The CDR3 reads CSAGQGASAETQYF. CDR3 nucleotide sequence: TGCAGTGCTGGACAGGGGGCTAGCGCGGAGACCCAGTACTTC.